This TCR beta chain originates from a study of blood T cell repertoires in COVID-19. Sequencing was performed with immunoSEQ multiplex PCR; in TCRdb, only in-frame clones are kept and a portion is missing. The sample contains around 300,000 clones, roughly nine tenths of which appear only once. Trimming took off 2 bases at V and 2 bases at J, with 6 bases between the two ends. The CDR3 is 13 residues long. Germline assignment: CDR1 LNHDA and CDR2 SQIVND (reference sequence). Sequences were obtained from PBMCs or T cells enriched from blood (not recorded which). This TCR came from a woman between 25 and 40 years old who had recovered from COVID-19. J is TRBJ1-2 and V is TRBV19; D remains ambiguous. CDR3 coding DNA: TGTGCCAGTAGTATATCCAGAAACTATGGCTACACCTTC. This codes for CASSISRNYGYTF.